This entry lists 13 T cell receptor beta chains sequenced from one sample in a study of T cell responses to AZD1222 COVID-19 vaccine. Method: immunoSEQ multiplex PCR; TCRdb's copy keeps in-frame clones and lacks some. The data show about 200,000 clones, roughly 90% seen once. The sequencing here drew on peripheral blood, taken 28 days after the second AZD1222 dose. The receptors shown here come from an adult who received the AZD1222 COVID-19 vaccine.

The rearrangement uses TRBV29-1 and TRBJ2-5; the match to TRBD2 covers 9 bases. CDR1 SQVTM and CDR2 ANQGSEA come from the germline V gene. This CDR3 has 13 residues. The V gene end was trimmed by 6 bases and the J gene end by 1 base; junction bases not matched to a gene: 3. The CDR3 DNA reads TGCAGCGTAAGCGGGAGGCTCCAAGAGACCCAGTACTTC. This translates into CSVSGRLQETQYF.

The chain joins TRBV24-1 to TRBJ1-2; D is possibly TRBD1 (5 bases). Trimming left V 3 bases short and J 5 bases short, with 12 bases between. Germline values: CDR1 KGHDR, CDR2 SFDVKD. This CDR3 comprises 14 residues. CDR3 nucleotide sequence: TGTGCCACCAGTGATCGGGCAGGGAGGTATGGCTACACCTTC. Translation gives CATSDRAGRYGYTF.

V gene TRBV7-3 combines with J gene TRBJ2-2; D might be TRBD2 (6 bases). V was cut by 4 bases and J by 6 bases, with 12 bases left in between. CDR3 length: 14 residues. Germline CDR1 reads SGHTA; CDR2 reads FQGTGA. CDR3 protein: CASSSSLASGELFF. DNA for the CDR3: TGTGCCAGCAGCTCCAGTCTAGCGTCCGGGGAGCTGTTTTTT.

The V call is TRBV27, the J call TRBJ1-1; D might be TRBD1 (5 bases). The V end was cut by 3 bases, the J end by 1 base, with 9 bases between. CDR1 MNHEY and CDR2 SMNVEV come from the germline V gene (reference sequence). This CDR3 spans 14 amino acids. The CDR3 loop reads CASSFTGSNTEAFF. The CDR3 region has the DNA TGTGCCAGCAGTTTCACAGGCTCGAACACTGAAGCTTTCTTT.

This sequence joins TRBV5-4 and TRBJ1-4; no clear D. Between the trimmed V and J ends, which lost 3 bases and 0 bases, there was a span of 9 bases. The CDR3 loop spans 15 amino acids. Germline CDR1 and CDR2: SGHNT and YYREEE (reference sequence). CDR3 loop: CASSYGGTTNEKLFF. For the CDR3, the DNA is TGTGCCAGCAGCTACGGAGGGACAACTAATGAAAAACTGTTTTTT.

The chain is built from TRBV28 and TRBJ2-7; a possible D gene is TRBD2 (5 bases). This CDR3 has 15 residues. Between the trimmed V and J ends, which lost 4 bases and 0 bases, there was a span of 13 bases. Germline CDR1 and CDR2: MDHEN and SYDVKM. CDR3 DNA: TGTGCCAGCAGTTCCCGGGGAAACCCCTCCTACGAGCAGTACTTC. Amino acids: CASSSRGNPSYEQYF. Full variable domain (missing parts from reference TRBV28 and TRBJ2-7): DVKVTQSSRYLVKRTGEKVFLECVQDMDHENMFWYRQDPGLGLRLIYFSYDVKMKEKGDIPEGYSVSREKKERFSLILESASTNQTSMYLCASSSRGNPSYEQYFGPGTRLTVT.

This rearrangement joins TRBV10-1 to TRBJ1-1, with 7 positions matching TRBD1. V lost 11 bases, J lost 3 bases, and 9 bases stayed unmatched. The CDR3 consists of 13 residues. In germline, CDR1 is WNHNN, CDR2 SYGVQD (reference sequence). CDR3 amino acids: CASRTGTHTEAFF. The CDR3 region has the DNA TGCGCCTCCCGGACAGGCACCCACACTGAAGCTTTCTTT.

The genes are TRBV6-6 and TRBJ1-5; perhaps TRBD1 as D (5 bases). V was shortened by 5 bases and J by 3 bases, with 17 bases between the two germline ends. The CDR3 length is 16 residues. The germline V gene encodes CDR1 MNHNY and CDR2 SVGAGI (reference sequence). The DNA of the CDR3 is TGTGCCAGCAGTAGAACCGCAGGGATTACCAATCAGCCCCAGCATTTT. It encodes CASSRTAGITNQPQHF.

The CDR3: CASSDLAGGDYEQYF. The CDR3 DNA sequence: TGTGCCAGCAGTGATCTAGCGGGAGGCGACTACGAGCAGTACTTC. V is TRBV25-1 and J is TRBJ2-7, with 11 bases lining up with TRBD2. Germline V gene lookup returns CDR1 MGHDK and CDR2 SYGVNS. V trimming: 3 bases; J trimming: 3 bases; junction bases outside the gene matches: 4. The CDR3 is 15 residues long.

This sequence joins TRBV19 and TRBJ1-1; a weak D match, TRBD1 (5 bases). V was trimmed by 6 bases and J by 2 bases, leaving 16 bases between them. The CDR3 consists of 15 residues. Germline V gene lookup returns CDR1 LNHDA and CDR2 SQIVND (reference sequence). This CDR3 is CASSKLTGGNTEAFF. CDR3 DNA: TGTGCCAGTAGCAAGCTGACCGGGGGAAACACTGAAGCTTTCTTT.

The gene calls are TRBV2 and TRBJ2-4, with 8 bases fitting TRBD1. The V gene end was trimmed by 5 bases and the J gene end by 5 bases; junction bases not matched to a gene: 14. The length of the CDR3 is 17 residues. Germline V gene lookup returns CDR1 SNHLY and CDR2 FYNNEI. CDR3 nucleotide sequence: TGTGCCAGCAGTCTAGGACAGGGATTGGGACCCCAAAACATTCAGTACTTC. Protein sequence: CASSLGQGLGPQNIQYF.

V usage is TRBV28 and J usage is TRBJ2-1; no clear D. CDR1 and CDR2 from the germline V gene are MDHEN and SYDVKM. The V and J ends lost 2 bases and 9 bases respectively, with 11 bases between them. The CDR3 has 13 residues. CDR3 amino acids: CASSLRASGEQFF. The CDR3 DNA reads as TGTGCCAGCAGTTTAAGAGCCTCGGGTGAGCAGTTCTTC. Full variable domain (missing parts from reference TRBV28 and TRBJ2-1): DVKVTQSSRYLVKRTGEKVFLECVQDMDHENMFWYRQDPGLGLRLIYFSYDVKMKEKGDIPEGYSVSREKKERFSLILESASTNQTSMYLCASSLRASGEQFFGPGTRLTVL.

This chain joins TRBV27 and TRBJ2-3; TRBD2 is a possible D gene (5 bases). Germline V gene data show CDR1 as MNHEY and CDR2 as SMNVEV (reference sequence). The CDR3 is 11 amino acids. With 4 bases removed from V and 8 bases from J, the gap between germline ends came to 7 bases. CDR3 residues: CASSYLATQYF. The DNA for the CDR3 is TGTGCCAGCAGTTACCTAGCTACGCAGTATTTT.